Presented here are 32 T cell receptor beta chains from one specimen sequenced in a study of T cell changes during pregnancy in multiple sclerosis. Measured with immunoSEQ multiplex PCR; TCRdb has only the in-frame clones, and not every one. The data hold about 44,000 clones, with nearly 90% observed a single time. The sample was CD4+ T cells from peripheral blood mononuclear cells, taken after pregnancy. Receptors originate from a female donor with multiple sclerosis, enrolled in a pregnancy study.

The chain recombines TRBV6-6 with TRBJ1-2; 11 bases map to TRBD1. V lost 8 bases and J lost 4; bases outside the gene matches: 3. The CDR3 runs 13 residues. Germline loops: CDR1 MNHNY, CDR2 SVGAGI (reference sequence). The CDR3 sequence is CASWTGGGYGYTF. The CDR3 nucleotides read TGTGCCAGCTGGACAGGGGGCGGCTATGGCTACACCTTC.

The chain is built from TRBV5-1 and TRBJ1-2; TRBD1 matches at 8 bases. There are 14 residues in the CDR3. CDR1 and CDR2 from the germline V gene are SGHRS and YFSETQ. J was trimmed by 6 bases and V by 2 bases; bases with no gene match: 6. CDR3 amino acids: CASSFSGGEDGYTF. The CDR3 nucleotides read TGCGCCAGCAGCTTTTCAGGGGGCGAGGATGGCTACACCTTC. The full variable domain, rest sourced from reference TRBV5-1 and TRBJ1-2, is KAGVTQTPRYLIKTRGQQVTLSCSPISGHRSVSWYQQTPGQGLQFLFEYFSETQRNKGNFPGRFSGRQFSNSRSEMNVSTLELGDSALYLCASSFSGGEDGYTFGSGTRLTVV.

J is TRBJ2-5 and V is TRBV4-1, with D possibly matching TRBD1 (5 bases). The V end was cut by 0 bases, the J end by 4 bases, with 12 bases between. Germline V gene lookup returns CDR1 MGHRA and CDR2 YSYEKL. This CDR3 has 15 residues. As DNA, the CDR3 is TGCGCCAGCAGCCAAGATTTCGACAGAACAGAGACCCAGTACTTC. This sequence encodes CASSQDFDRTETQYF.

J is TRBJ2-3 and V is TRBV9; D perhaps matches TRBD2 (6 bases). CDR1 is SGDLS, CDR2 YYNGEE, per germline. Trimming pared 2 bases from V and 2 bases from J, leaving 15 bases between. CDR3 length equals 16 residues. The CDR3 nucleotides are TGTGCCAGCAGCGTTTCTTCGGCGGGATTCACAGATACGCAGTATTTT. Translated: CASSVSSAGFTDTQYF.

The rearrangement uses TRBV27 and TRBJ1-3; 9 bases are shared with TRBD1. The CDR3 loop spans 15 amino acids. Trimming cost V 7 bases and J 0 bases; bases outside gene matches: 4. Germline CDR1 reads MNHEY; CDR2 reads SMNVEV (reference sequence). The CDR3 DNA sequence: TGTGCCAGCAAGGTGGACAGGGGCTCTGGAAACACCATATATTTT. Translation gives CASKVDRGSGNTIYF.

The chain carries TRBV12-5 and TRBJ1-4, with TRBD1 as a possible D gene (6 bases). Trimming removed 1 base from V and 0 bases from J, with 6 bases in between. CDR1 and CDR2 (germline): LGHNT, FRNRAP. The CDR3 spans 15 residues. The CDR3 DNA reads as TGTGCTAGTGGTTTGGGGGACACAACTAATGAAAAACTGTTTTTT. Amino acids: CASGLGDTTNEKLFF.

This chain connects TRBV2 to TRBJ1-1, with D uncertain. V was cut by 6 bases and J by 2 bases, with 10 bases left in between. There are 13 residues in the CDR3. CDR1 and CDR2 from the germline V gene are SNHLY and FYNNEI. The CDR3 is CASRSSLNTEAFF. CDR3 DNA sequence: TGTGCCAGCAGGTCCTCCCTAAACACTGAAGCTTTCTTT.

J is TRBJ2-1 and V is TRBV9; TRBD2 matches 8 bases. CDR1 and CDR2 from the germline V gene are SGDLS and YYNGEE. The CDR3 sequence is 18 residues long. J gave up 8 bases and V 0 bases, and 16 bases lay outside the gene matches. The CDR3 sequence: CASSVGLQGSGSGYEQFF. DNA for the CDR3: TGTGCCAGCAGCGTAGGCCTTCAGGGAAGCGGGAGTGGGTATGAGCAGTTCTTC.

The chain has TRBV9 and TRBJ1-3, with D tentatively TRBD1 (5 bases). V lost 3 bases, J lost 0 bases, and 16 bases lay in between. Germline V lookup: CDR1 SGDLS, CDR2 YYNGEE. This CDR3 has 17 amino acids. The CDR3 sequence is CASSEYSGTLSGNTIYF. The CDR3 DNA is TGTGCCAGCAGCGAATATTCCGGGACTCTCTCTGGAAACACCATATATTTT.

The chain combines TRBV5-1 with TRBJ2-5; TRBD1 agrees at 10 bases. This CDR3 region has 16 residues. V shed 4 bases and J 1 base; nucleotides not matched to a gene: 7. Germline CDR1 SGHRS, CDR2 YFSETQ. DNA for the CDR3: TGCGCCAGCAGCAACGCCGGGACAGGGGTCCAAGAGACCCAGTACTTC. It codes for CASSNAGTGVQETQYF.

In this sample, this clone is medium-sized. The chain is built from TRBV19 and TRBJ1-1, with no clear D. Trimming cost V 3 bases and J 0 bases, with 8 bases left between them. The CDR3 contains 14 residues. Germline V CDR1 and CDR2: LNHDA, SQIVND (reference sequence). As DNA, the CDR3 is TGTGCCAGTAGTATCGGAGGGTTGAACACTGAAGCTTTCTTT. Translation gives CASSIGGLNTEAFF.

This clone appeared once. This rearrangement joins TRBV7-2 to TRBJ1-1; D might be TRBD1 (6 bases). Germline V CDR1 and CDR2: SGHTA, FQGNSA. The CDR3 sequence is 15 residues long. The V and J ends lost 2 bases and 3 bases respectively, with 13 bases between them. This CDR3 reads CASSLTGRGDTEAFF. For the CDR3, the DNA is TGTGCCAGCAGCTTAACAGGGCGAGGGGACACTGAAGCTTTCTTT. The full variable domain, in which reference TRBV7-2 and TRBJ1-1 provide the parts outside the CDR3, is GAGVSQSPSNKVTEKGKDVELRCDPISGHTALYWYRQSLGQGLEFLIYFQGNSAPDKSGLPSDRFSAERTGGSVSTLTIQRTQQEDSAVYLCASSLTGRGDTEAFFGQGTRLTVV.

V gene TRBV4-2 combines with J gene TRBJ1-2, with TRBD1 as a possible D gene (6 bases). Trimming stripped 0 bases from V and 3 bases from J, with 17 bases between. Germline V gene sequence: CDR1 LGHNA, CDR2 YNFKEQ. The CDR3 runs to 17 residues. As DNA, the CDR3 is TGTGCCAGCAGCCAAGACGCCCCCAGGGGCGCGGACTATGGCTACACCTTC. Translating gives CASSQDAPRGADYGYTF.

This clone came up once. The chain couples TRBV30 to TRBJ2-7, with TRBD1 identical over 7 bases. This CDR3 comprises 13 residues. Germline assignment: CDR1 GTSNPN and CDR2 SVGIG (reference sequence). The trim removed 1 base at V and 5 bases at J, leaving 5 bases unmatched. The CDR3, as DNA: TGTGCCTGGAGTGCCCCAACAGGGGACGAGCAGTACTTC. Translated, it gives CAWSAPTGDEQYF.

Only one count was recorded for this clone. V and J are TRBV4-3 and TRBJ2-1, with 10 bases that match TRBD2. The V and J ends lost 4 bases and 4 bases, in that order; junction bases with no gene match: 10. Per the germline V gene, CDR1 is LGHNA and CDR2 is YSLEER. The CDR3 spans 17 residues. Here the CDR3 DNA reads TGCGCCAGCAGCCTTTTCTTTACTAGCGGGACGTACAATGAGCAGTTCTTC. Translating it yields CASSLFFTSGTYNEQFF.

V usage is TRBV6-1 and J usage is TRBJ1-4, with TRBD1 matching over 7 bases. Germline V gives CDR1 MNHNS, CDR2 SASEGT. J was trimmed by 8 bases and V by 0 bases; bases with no gene match: 6. The CDR3 runs 15 residues. This CDR3 is CASSEASTGREKLFF. DNA for the CDR3: TGTGCCAGCAGTGAAGCCTCGACAGGGCGCGAAAAACTGTTTTTT.

The V and J genes are TRBV30 and TRBJ2-6; 7 nucleotides agree with TRBD1. The junction had 8 bases not matched to a gene; V was cut back by 0 bases and J by 0 bases. The CDR3 spans 18 residues. Germline V gene data show CDR1 as GTSNPN and CDR2 as SVGIG (reference sequence). The CDR3 region has the DNA TGTGCCTGGAGTGTACTCGGACAGGCAGCCTCTGGGGCCAACGTCCTGACTTTC. This codes for CAWSVLGQAASGANVLTF.

This chain uses TRBV19 with TRBJ2-5; 9 bases line up with TRBD1. V gave up 6 bases and J gave up 4 bases; unmatched junction bases: 9. The CDR3 runs to 15 residues. Germline CDR1 and CDR2: LNHDA and SQIVND (reference sequence). This chain's CDR3 is CASSLGQGLRETQYF. The CDR3 region has the DNA TGTGCCAGTAGCCTGGGACAGGGATTACGAGAGACCCAGTACTTC.

The V and J genes are TRBV9 and TRBJ2-5; the match to TRBD1 covers 7 bases. This CDR3 contains 15 residues. Germline CDR1 is SGDLS and CDR2 is YYNGEE. After removal of 1 base from V and 2 bases from J, the junction contained 5 bases not matched to a gene. The DNA for the CDR3 is TGTGCCAGCAGCGTATCACCGGACAGGCAAGAGACCCAGTACTTC. Encoded protein: CASSVSPDRQETQYF.

This sequence joins TRBV27 and TRBJ2-3; 10 nucleotides agree with TRBD2. The length of the CDR3 is 16 residues. Germline CDR1 and CDR2: MNHEY and SMNVEV (reference sequence). J lost 1 base, V lost 2 bases, and 3 bases had no gene match. In DNA, the CDR3 is TGTGCCAGCAGTTTAAGGCTAGCGGGGGGCACAGATACGCAGTATTTT. It is translated as CASSLRLAGGTDTQYF.

The chain links TRBV28 to TRBJ2-6; D ambiguous. The CDR3 spans 14 residues. The V gene's germline CDR1 is MDHEN and CDR2 SYDVKM. The germline V and J ends were trimmed by 4 bases and 0 bases, with 4 bases remaining between them. CDR3 bases: TGTGCCAGCAGTTCTAGCTCTGGGGCCAACGTCCTGACTTTC. Translating gives CASSSSSGANVLTF.

This sequence joins TRBV10-2 and TRBJ1-1; D uncertain. CDR1 is WSHSY, CDR2 SAAADI, per germline. This CDR3 region has 15 residues. Trimming stripped 0 bases from V and 1 base from J, with 9 bases between. In nucleotides, the CDR3 is TGCGCCAGCAGTGAGTCTTGGAGAGCGAACACTGAAGCTTTCTTT. This encodes CASSESWRANTEAFF.

The chain links TRBV27 to TRBJ2-2, with TRBD1 matching 9 bases. The V segment lost 5 bases and the J segment 3 bases; nucleotides outside the gene matches: 4. The CDR3 loop spans 15 amino acids. Germline-derived CDR1 and CDR2 are MNHEY and SMNVEV (reference sequence). Written as DNA, the CDR3 is TGTGCCAGCAGTCGAGACAGGGGGTACACCGGGGAGCTGTTTTTT. Its protein product is CASSRDRGYTGELFF.

The rearrangement links TRBV2 to TRBJ2-6; 9 bases fit TRBD1. Germline loops: CDR1 SNHLY, CDR2 FYNNEI. The CDR3 runs to 17 residues. J gave up 3 bases and V 6 bases, and 9 bases lay outside the gene matches. CDR3 nucleotides: TGTGCCAGCAGAGCCGGGACAGGGTCTGGTGGGGCCAACGTCCTGACTTTC. Its protein product is CASRAGTGSGGANVLTF. Variable domain in full (rest from reference TRBV2 and TRBJ2-6): EPEVTQTPSHQVTQMGQEVILRCVPISNHLYFYWYRQILGQKVEFLVSFYNNEISEKSEIFDDQFSVERPDGSNFTLKIRSTKLEDSAMYFCASRAGTGSGGANVLTFGAGSRLTVL.

The chain combines TRBV5-4 with TRBJ2-3; no clear D gene. Germline CDR1 reads SGHNT; CDR2 reads YYREEE (reference sequence). The V end was cut by 3 bases, the J end by 4 bases, with 18 bases between. This CDR3 is 16 amino acids long. The CDR3 bases are TGTGCCAGCAGCTCCGTTGGTCCGGGTCGGGCAGATACGCAGTATTTT. Protein sequence: CASSSVGPGRADTQYF. The variable domain in full, with the rest retrieved from reference TRBV5-4 and TRBJ2-3, is ETGVTQSPTHLIKTRGQQVTLRCSSQSGHNTVSWYQQALGQGPQFIFQYYREEENGRGNFPPRFSGLQFPNYSSELNVNALELDDSALYLCASSSVGPGRADTQYFGPGTRLTVL.

The V call is TRBV10-1, the J call TRBJ2-3, with TRBD1 identical over 8 bases. J gave up 2 bases and V 5 bases, and 3 bases lay outside the gene matches. Germline CDR1 reads WNHNN; CDR2 reads SYGVQD (reference sequence). The CDR3 consists of 14 residues. CDR3 nucleotides: TGCGCCAGCAGTCGGACAGGGCCCACAGATACGCAGTATTTT. This sequence encodes CASSRTGPTDTQYF.

V is TRBV18 and J is TRBJ1-4; D is perhaps TRBD1 (5 bases). Germline V gives CDR1 KGHSH, CDR2 LQKENI. This CDR3 contains 17 residues. Trimming cost V 3 bases and J 1 base, with 15 bases left between them. The CDR3 here is CASSPRDVGGTNEKLFF. The CDR3 DNA reads as TGTGCCAGCTCACCCCGGGACGTGGGGGGAACTAATGAAAAACTGTTTTTT.

This clone was seen just once. CDR3 in DNA: TGCAGCACCGGACAGAGCCCCACAGATACGCAGTATTTT. Its protein is CSTGQSPTDTQYF. This sequence joins TRBV29-1 and TRBJ2-3, with D perhaps TRBD1 (6 bases). Germline lookup yields CDR1 SQVTM and CDR2 ANQGSEA. The CDR3 loop spans 13 amino acids. Trimming cost V 8 bases and J 2 bases, with 14 bases left between them.

This chain joins TRBV30 and TRBJ2-7; perhaps TRBD1 as D (6 bases). Germline V gene data show CDR1 as GTSNPN and CDR2 as SVGIG (reference sequence). The CDR3 runs 12 residues. V was trimmed by 4 bases and J by 6 bases, leaving 13 bases between them. DNA of the CDR3: TGTGCCTGGAATCGCAGGGGTCTCGAGCAGTACTTC. Protein product: CAWNRRGLEQYF.

The rearrangement links TRBV19 to TRBJ1-2, with a possible D match to TRBD1 (5 bases). Germline CDR1 LNHDA, CDR2 SQIVND (reference sequence). Trimming left V 6 bases short and J 9 bases short, with 14 bases between. The CDR3 consists of 12 residues. CDR3 loop: CASSQGGLSYTF. In DNA form, the CDR3 reads TGTGCCAGTAGCCAGGGTGGCTTAAGCTACACCTTC.

The chain couples TRBV7-2 to TRBJ2-3, with D possibly being TRBD1 (8 bases). The CDR3 sequence is 17 residues long. Per germline, CDR1 SGHTA and CDR2 FQGNSA. Trimming removed 3 bases at V and 2 bases at J, with 18 bases between. For the CDR3, the DNA is TGTGCCAGCAGCTTCAGACAGGGGAGGGGATACACAGATACGCAGTATTTT. Translation gives CASSFRQGRGYTDTQYF.

This clone was counted a single time. The chain combines TRBV5-4 with TRBJ2-2; TRBD2 matches 12 bases. The V segment lost 0 bases and the J segment 2 bases; nucleotides outside the gene matches: 5. The germline CDR1 and CDR2 sequences are SGHNT and YYREEE (reference sequence). The CDR3 totals 18 residues. The CDR3 DNA sequence: TGTGCCAGCAGCTTGGGGCTAGCGGGAGGGCCAAACACCGGGGAGCTGTTTTTT. Amino acids: CASSLGLAGGPNTGELFF. The full variable domain, in which reference TRBV5-4 and TRBJ2-2 provide the parts outside the CDR3, is ETGVTQSPTHLIKTRGQQVTLRCSSQSGHNTVSWYQQALGQGPQFIFQYYREEENGRGNFPPRFSGLQFPNYSSELNVNALELDDSALYLCASSLGLAGGPNTGELFFGEGSRLTVL.